This is a list of T cell receptor beta chains from one sample in a study of vaccination effects on CD4 cells after COVID-19. Here immunoSEQ multiplex PCR was the method, and the copy in TCRdb shows in-frame clones only, minus some. This sample yields about 41,000 clones, of which around three quarters are seen a single time; 2.9% belongs to the top ten. Their specific antigens are unknown. Material: CD4+ T cells from PBMCs cultured with HCoV-NL63 spike peptides, obtained before COVID-19 vaccination. These receptors were obtained from a human donor who received a COVID-19 vaccine. Each CDR3 is given with its conserved first and last residue. Fields, in order: J gene, clone size, V gene, D gene, CDR3 protein, CDR3 DNA. D genes are given only for firm matches. Clone size is not always given. Where it is, it says once, few, many or a class for expanded clones.

TRBJ2-6 | - | TRBV5-5 | TRBD1 | CASSSTGAGANVLTF | TGTGCCAGCAGTTCTACAGGGGCCGGGGCCAACGTCCTGACTTTC
TRBJ1-3 | - | TRBV2 | TRBD1 | CATRPGQGMLSGNTIYF | TGTGCCACCAGACCGGGACAGGGCATGCTCTCTGGAAACACCATATATTTT
TRBJ1-1 | - | TRBV18 | - | CASSPKIIEDTEAFF | TGTGCCAGCTCACCAAAGATCATTGAAGACACTGAAGCTTTCTTT
TRBJ2-2 | few | TRBV7-2 | - | CASSLRGELFF | TGTGCCAGCAGCTTGAGGGGGGAGCTGTTTTTT
TRBJ1-1 | - | TRBV18 | - | CASSPGIFSDLNTEAFF | TGTGCCAGCTCACCAGGTATTTTTTCCGATCTGAACACTGAAGCTTTCTTT
TRBJ1-2 | - | TRBV29-1 | - | CSVEDLAGLGGYTF | TGCAGCGTTGAAGATCTGGCGGGGTTGGGTGGCTACACCTTC
TRBJ1-5 | - | TRBV5-1 | TRBD1 | CASKEGASNQPQHF | TGCGCCAGCAAAGAGGGGGCAAGCAATCAGCCCCAGCATTTT
TRBJ2-2 | - | TRBV5-1 | - | CASSLAGGELFF | TGCGCCAGCAGCTTGGCTGGCGGGGAGCTGTTTTTT
TRBJ1-1 | - | TRBV14 | TRBD1 | CASSQAGDGRGIMNTEAFF | TGTGCCAGCAGCCAAGCCGGTGATGGCAGGGGGATCATGAACACTGAAGCTTTCTTT
TRBJ1-2 | - | TRBV6-2/TRBV6-3 | - | CASSYFSSTYGYTF | TGTGCCAGCAGTTACTTCTCTTCCACCTATGGCTACACCTTC
TRBJ1-2 | - | TRBV6-5 | TRBD1 | CASGLGQGADYGYTF | TGTGCCAGCGGATTAGGACAGGGGGCTGACTATGGCTACACCTTC
TRBJ2-3 | - | TRBV14 | - | CASSQGRSSGTDTQYF | TGTGCCAGCAGCCAAGGACGTTCCTCGGGCACAGATACGCAGTATTTT
TRBJ1-2 | - | TRBV6-5 | TRBD1 | CASSYSTGGEYGYTF | TGTGCCAGCAGTTACTCGACAGGGGGTGAATATGGCTACACCTTC
TRBJ1-1 | - | TRBV18 | - | CASSQIQGEWFEAFF | TGTGCCAGCTCACAAATACAGGGAGAATGGTTTGAAGCTTTCTTT
TRBJ1-3 | few | TRBV5-1 | TRBD1 | CASSGLTGGSSGNTIYF | TGCGCCAGCAGCGGCCTGACAGGGGGGAGCTCTGGAAACACCATATATTTT
TRBJ1-4 | once | TRBV6-5 | - | CASSSSAVPNEKLFF | TGTGCCAGCAGTTCCTCTGCGGTCCCTAATGAAAAACTGTTTTTT
TRBJ2-6 | - | TRBV7-6 | - | CASSPALNVLTF | TGTGCCAGCAGCCCGGCCCTGAACGTCCTGACTTTC
TRBJ2-2 | - | TRBV9 | TRBD1 | CASSVVGQGSTGELFF | TGTGCCAGCAGCGTAGTAGGACAGGGGAGCACCGGGGAGCTGTTTTTT
TRBJ1-6 | - | TRBV9 | - | CASSIDLLNSPLHF | TGTGCCAGCAGCATTGACCTTTTAAATTCACCCCTCCACTTT
TRBJ1-2 | - | TRBV11-2 | TRBD1 | CASSWGTVVGYTF | TGTGCCAGCAGCTGGGGGACAGTAGTCGGCTACACCTTC